The 25 T cell receptor beta chains given below trace back to one sample, sequenced in a study of blood T cells in healthy people across ages. The use of a sample-barcoded 5' primer and a J-beta primer mix characterized a second PCR of roughly 6 to 11 cycles. TCRdb analysed the 5' RACE reads with MiXCR anew, one entry per CDR3 protein. This sample has 550,000 to 750,000 distinct CDR3 sequences; around a fifth occur once, and the top ten carry 3.5% to 4%. Input material: blood. Source of these receptors: a man in his 70s in good health.

This clonotype was seen ten or more times. The rearrangement joins TRBV20-1 to TRBJ2-3; D is uncertain. The CDR3 is 11 residues long. Trimming stripped 5 bases from V and 6 bases from J, with 9 bases between. CDR1 is DFQATT and CDR2 is SNEGSKA in the germline V gene (reference sequence). The CDR3 nucleotides are TGCAGTGCTTCCGAGACGGATACGCAGTATTTT. This translates into CSASETDTQYF.

This clonotype was picked up a small number of times. The chain recombines TRBV6-2 or TRBV6-3 with TRBJ2-7, with 7 bases fitting TRBD2. V gave up 0 bases and J gave up 2 bases; unmatched junction bases: 7. Germline CDR1 reads MNHEY; CDR2 reads SVGEGT. This CDR3 has 16 amino acids. The CDR3 here is CASSYSGLVGAYEQYF. The CDR3, as DNA: TGTGCCAGCAGTTACTCCGGACTAGTCGGGGCCTACGAGCAGTACTTC.

This CDR3 reads CATSRLLASEQFF. The CDR3 DNA is TGTGCCACCAGCAGACTTTTGGCAAGTGAGCAGTTCTTC. The chain carries TRBV15 and TRBJ2-1, with no clear D. CDR1 is LNHNV and CDR2 is YYDKDF in the germline V gene (reference sequence). V lost 2 bases and J lost 9, with 11 bases in between. The CDR3 runs to 13 residues. Full variable domain (rest looked up from reference TRBV15 and TRBJ2-1): DAMVIQNPRYQVTQFGKPVTLSCSQTLNHNVMYWYQQKSSQAPKLLFHYYDKDFNNEADTPDNFQSRRPNTSFCFLDIRSPGLGDTAMYLCATSRLLASEQFFGPGTRLTVL.

In this sample, this clonotype turned up a few times. The chain is built from TRBV20-1 and TRBJ2-7; 10 nucleotides align to TRBD1. Trimming cost V 3 bases and J 1 base; bases outside gene matches: 3. CDR1 is DFQATT, CDR2 SNEGSKA, per germline (reference sequence). The CDR3 length is 14 residues. CDR3 sequence reads: CSARGQGKSYEQYF. CDR3 coding DNA: TGCAGTGCTAGGGGACAGGGGAAGTCCTACGAGCAGTACTTC.

This clonotype showed up just a few times. The chain employs TRBV5-1 and TRBJ2-2, with 10 bases that match TRBD2. Germline-derived CDR1 and CDR2 are SGHRS and YFSETQ. The V and J ends lost 2 bases and 5 bases, in that order; junction bases with no gene match: 18. The CDR3 has 20 residues. The CDR3 region is CASSFIAGGGVGRGTGELFF. The CDR3 nucleotides are TGCGCCAGCAGCTTTATAGCGGGAGGAGGAGTAGGGCGAGGAACCGGGGAGCTGTTTTTT.

The sample holds a few counts of this clonotype. The V call is TRBV20-1, the J call TRBJ2-1; tentative D call: TRBD2 (6 bases). This CDR3 has 16 amino acids. The germline V and J ends were trimmed by 3 bases and 4 bases, with 19 bases remaining between them. The V gene's germline CDR1 is DFQATT and CDR2 SNEGSKA (reference sequence). The CDR3 sequence: CSAREVAELLYNEQFF. The CDR3 bases are TGCAGTGCTAGGGAAGTAGCGGAGCTCCTGTACAATGAGCAGTTCTTC.

The CDR3 loop is CASSQDPRGGRDTQYF. CDR3 bases: TGCGCCAGCAGCCAAGATCCCAGGGGCGGCAGAGATACGCAGTATTTT. The chain couples TRBV4-3 to TRBJ2-3; D possibly corresponds to TRBD1 (6 bases). This CDR3 comprises 16 residues. The V end was cut by 0 bases, the J end by 5 bases, with 15 bases between. Germline V lookup: CDR1 LGHNA, CDR2 YSLEER.

This clonotype showed up just a few times. V is TRBV19 and J is TRBJ2-2; 10 bases align to TRBD1. The germline V gene encodes CDR1 LNHDA and CDR2 SQIVND (reference sequence). Unmatched junction bases numbered 6, after V lost 5 bases and J lost 0 bases. This CDR3 comprises 17 residues. The CDR3: CASSPGGQGSNTGELFF. The CDR3 nucleotides read TGTGCCAGTAGTCCCGGGGGACAGGGGTCGAACACCGGGGAGCTGTTTTTT.

In this sample, this clonotype turned up a few times. The V gene is TRBV12-3 or TRBV12-4, the J gene TRBJ2-2, with D perhaps assigned TRBD1 or TRBD2 (9 bases each). Trimming cost V 6 bases and J 1 base, with 27 bases left between them. The CDR3 totals 20 residues. The CDR3 DNA sequence: TGTGCCAGCAGCGCCAGGGACAGGGCAACTAGCGGGCTGAACACCGGGGAGCTGTTTTTT. This codes for CASSARDRATSGLNTGELFF.

This clonotype was detected a few times. The chain is built from TRBV20-1 and TRBJ2-1; 10 nucleotides line up with TRBD2. The CDR3 loop spans 18 amino acids. The V segment lost 5 bases and the J segment 0 bases; nucleotides outside the gene matches: 13. CDR1 and CDR2 (germline): DFQATT, SNEGSKA (reference sequence). The chain's CDR3 is CSAPSGLAEGSSYNEQFF. The CDR3 nucleotides are TGCAGTGCTCCCTCTGGACTAGCGGAGGGGAGCTCCTACAATGAGCAGTTCTTC.

The sample holds one count of this clonotype. The CDR3 DNA reads as TGTGCCAGCAGTCGGGACACTAGGCTGCAGTACTTC. Its protein is CASSRDTRLQYF. The chain recombines TRBV28 with TRBJ2-4; D possibly corresponds to TRBD1 (6 bases). V was pared by 5 bases and J by 13 bases, with 15 bases between. The CDR3 is 12 amino acids. Germline CDR1 is MDHEN and CDR2 is SYDVKM.

V is TRBV5-6 and J is TRBJ2-4; 7 positions agree with TRBD1. The germline V gene has CDR1 SGHDT and CDR2 YYEEEE. V was pared by 5 bases and J by 11 bases, with 10 bases of the junction left unmatched. The CDR3 is 13 residues long. The CDR3 sequence: CASSRSPGGVQYF. The CDR3, as DNA: TGTGCCAGCAGTCGAAGCCCAGGGGGAGTTCAGTACTTC.

Only a few counts were recorded for this clonotype. J is TRBJ2-1 and V is TRBV12-3 or TRBV12-4, with 10 nucleotides matching TRBD2. CDR3 length equals 20 residues. V lost 2 bases, J lost 2 bases, and 15 bases stayed unmatched. CDR3 in amino acids: CASSLRQGLRAGGPYNEQFF. In nucleotides, the CDR3 is TGTGCCAGCAGTTTAAGGCAGGGTCTCCGAGCGGGAGGGCCCTACAATGAGCAGTTCTTC.

This clonotype was seen more than once but under ten times. The rearrangement links TRBV18 to TRBJ2-7, with 7 bases that match TRBD2. V shed 3 bases, J shed 2 bases, and the junction held 4 bases outside the gene matches. The CDR3 loop spans 14 amino acids. Per the germline V gene, CDR1 is KGHSH and CDR2 is LQKENI. CDR3 in amino acids: CASSPSGGAYEQYF. CDR3 bases: TGTGCCAGCTCACCCTCGGGGGGTGCCTACGAGCAGTACTTC.

This clonotype was counted a few times. The chain is built from TRBV10-3 and TRBJ2-3; 7 bases are a match to TRBD2. V shed 0 bases, J shed 6 bases, and the junction held 9 bases outside the gene matches. CDR3 length equals 16 residues. Germline V CDR1 and CDR2: ENHRY, SYGVKD. This CDR3 is CAISESNAGVRDTQYF. The CDR3 region has the DNA TGTGCCATCAGTGAGTCGAATGCGGGAGTACGGGATACGCAGTATTTT.

The table lists this clonotype with a few counts. The V call is TRBV20-1, the J call TRBJ2-1, with 7 bases fitting TRBD2. Trimming removed 0 bases from V and 8 bases from J; junction bases left unmatched: 10. The CDR3 runs to 15 residues. Germline V CDR1 and CDR2: DFQATT, SNEGSKA (reference sequence). CDR3 loop: CSARDPGLGRHEQFF. CDR3 nucleotide sequence: TGCAGTGCTAGAGATCCCGGACTAGGGAGGCATGAGCAGTTCTTC.

This clonotype was found a few times. The CDR3 sequence: CASSQAGPNSPLHF. Written as DNA, the CDR3 is TGTGCCAGCAGCCAAGCTGGGCCTAATTCACCCCTCCACTTT. The chain links TRBV3-1 to TRBJ1-6; no reliable D call. The CDR3 extends over 14 amino acids. Per germline, CDR1 LGHDT and CDR2 YNNKEL (reference sequence). Trimming removed 1 base from V and 6 bases from J, with 7 bases in between.

CDR3 loop: CASGGRSYNEQFF. Written as DNA, the CDR3 is TGTGCCAGCGGGGGGCGATCCTACAATGAGCAGTTCTTC. The chain couples TRBV6-5 to TRBJ2-1; D may be TRBD1 or TRBD2 (6 bases each). Deletions cut 8 bases from V and 1 base from J, with 9 bases between. The germline CDR1 and CDR2 sequences are MNHEY and SVGAGI. The CDR3 sequence is 13 residues long.

V is TRBV5-1 and J is TRBJ1-1, with TRBD1 matching over 9 bases. The V and J ends lost 5 bases and 6 bases, in that order; junction bases with no gene match: 8. CDR3 length: 14 amino acids. From germline, CDR1 is SGHRS and CDR2 YFSETQ. CDR3 sequence: CASSGGQGRPEAFF. CDR3 bases: TGCGCCAGCAGTGGGGGACAGGGTCGGCCTGAAGCTTTCTTT.

This chain uses TRBV20-1 with TRBJ1-2; D is uncertain. The CDR3 has 12 amino acids. The V gene's germline CDR1 is DFQATT and CDR2 SNEGSKA (reference sequence). The germline V and J ends were trimmed by 6 bases and 4 bases, with 12 bases remaining between them. The CDR3 here is CSAGREAYGYTF. The CDR3 region has the DNA TGCAGTGCGGGTAGGGAGGCCTATGGCTACACCTTC.

This clonotype was detected a few times. The genes are TRBV21-1 and TRBJ1-2; TRBD1, as called in the table, went unchecked against the DNA. TRBV21-1 is labeled a pseudogene. The CDR3 sequence is 12 residues long. CDR3 amino acids: CASSNRGWDYTF. The CDR3 DNA follows: TGTGCCAGCAGCAACAGGGGATGGGACTACACCTTC.

The table lists this clonotype with a few counts. The chain combines TRBV14 with TRBJ2-7; TRBD1 matches 7 bases. The ends lost 4 bases at V and 5 bases at J; junction bases unmatched: 5. Germline values: CDR1 SGHDN, CDR2 FVKESK. The CDR3 is 13 amino acids. The CDR3 spells CASSPDDRDEQYF. The CDR3, as DNA: TGTGCCAGCAGCCCCGATGACAGGGACGAGCAGTACTTC.

This chain links TRBV6-5 with TRBJ2-2; either TRBD1 or TRBD2 may fit D (6 bases each). Trimming took off 0 bases at V and 5 bases at J, with 10 bases between the two ends. Germline-derived CDR1 and CDR2 are MNHEY and SVGAGI. The CDR3 spans 15 residues. The CDR3 bases are TGTGCCAGCAGTTACTCGAGGGGGGCGACCGGGGAGCTGTTTTTT. This sequence encodes CASSYSRGATGELFF.

The CDR3 bases are TGTGCCAGCAGTCGTCCGGGACAGGGGGTTCGTCAGCCCCAGCATTTT. Its protein is CASSRPGQGVRQPQHF. V gene TRBV6-2 or TRBV6-3 combines with J gene TRBJ1-5; 11 positions match TRBD1. The CDR3 runs 16 residues. V dropped 5 bases and J dropped 6; count of bases not matched to a gene: 9. CDR1 and CDR2 (germline): MNHEY, SVGEGT.

The sample holds a few counts of this clonotype. The V call is TRBV2, the J call TRBJ1-1, with D unresolved. Germline CDR1 SNHLY, CDR2 FYNNEI. The CDR3 is made up of 13 amino acids. V dropped 7 bases and J dropped 4 bases, with 13 bases sitting between them. CDR3 protein: CASKKWDTTEAFF. The CDR3 DNA is TGTGCCAGCAAGAAGTGGGATACCACTGAAGCTTTCTTT.